This T cell receptor beta chain was retrieved from a study of blood T cell repertoires in COVID-19. Study at large: Acute and convalescent COVID-19 samples came from the United States, Italy and Spain. The analysed material was cDNA or gDNA that came from T cells, B-cell-depleted T cells, or PBMCs.

The CDR3 is 16 residues long. CDR1 is MNHEY, CDR2 SMNVEV, per germline (reference sequence). Trimming removed 6 bases from V and 0 bases from J, with 18 bases in between. In the study's own analysis: Nucleated cell number was recorded as an estimate derived from reference gene primer amplification. Clones were sequenced by immunoSEQ multiplex PCR, and TCRdb holds only the in-frame ones, with some missing. The V and J calls and clone size are taken from that table; D and trimming were inferred from the DNA. The sample has 250,000 or so clones, 85% to 90% seen once. The age range of participants was about 18 to 100 years, with residence in some 25 US areas.

This TCR was sampled from a woman aged 25-40 years with acute COVID-19. The chain has TRBV27 and TRBJ2-7; the D is unclear. The specimen was PBMCs or T cells enriched from blood (not recorded which). The CDR3 coding sequence is TGTGCCAGCAGCCTCGGGTACACCTTGAGCTCCTACGAGCAGTACTTC. Translation gives CASSLGYTLSSYEQYF.